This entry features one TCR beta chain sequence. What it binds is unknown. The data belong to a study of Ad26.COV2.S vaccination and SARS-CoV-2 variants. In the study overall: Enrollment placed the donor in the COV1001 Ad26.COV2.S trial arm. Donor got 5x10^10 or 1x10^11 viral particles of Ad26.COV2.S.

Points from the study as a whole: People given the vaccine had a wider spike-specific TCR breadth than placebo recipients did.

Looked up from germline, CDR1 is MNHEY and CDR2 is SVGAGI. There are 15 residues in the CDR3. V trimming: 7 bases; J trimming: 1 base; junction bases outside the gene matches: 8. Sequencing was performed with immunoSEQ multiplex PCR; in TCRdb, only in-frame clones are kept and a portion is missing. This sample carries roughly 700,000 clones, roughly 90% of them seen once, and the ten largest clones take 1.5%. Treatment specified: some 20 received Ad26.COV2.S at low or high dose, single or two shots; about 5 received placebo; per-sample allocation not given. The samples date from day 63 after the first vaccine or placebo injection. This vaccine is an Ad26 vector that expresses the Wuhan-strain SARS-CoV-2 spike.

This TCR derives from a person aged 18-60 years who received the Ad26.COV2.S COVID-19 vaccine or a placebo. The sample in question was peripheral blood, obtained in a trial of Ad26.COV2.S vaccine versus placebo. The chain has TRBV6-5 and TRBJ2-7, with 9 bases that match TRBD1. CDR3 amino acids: CASIRSGTGSYEQYF. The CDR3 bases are TGTGCCAGCATCCGATCTGGGACAGGGTCCTACGAGCAGTACTTC.